This is a list of T cell receptor beta chains from one sample in a study of Tregs in tolerant kidney transplant recipients. Assay: immunoSEQ multiplex PCR; the TCRdb copy retains only in-frame clones and omits some. The table shows roughly 69,000 clones, with about 88% occurring only once. The sequencing used CD4+ T cells from blood, collected before the transplant. The receptors were sampled from a human donor who received a combined kidney and bone marrow transplant. The CDR3 runs from the conserved cysteine through the conserved F or W. A D gene is named only where the DNA matches it firmly.

j_call v_call d_call cdr3_nt cdr3_aa
TRBJ1-3 TRBV5-6 NA TGTGCCAGCAGCTTTCGACAGGCAAACACCATATATTTT CASSFRQANTIYF
TRBJ1-5 TRBV5-4 NA TGTGCCAGCAGCTTGGCGCCGGGGGGGGATCAGCCCCAGCATTTT CASSLAPGGDQPQHF
TRBJ2-5 TRBV6-5 TRBD1 TGTGCCAGCAGTTACTCGAGTAGGGGGCAGGGCGAGACCCAGTACTTC CASSYSSRGQGETQYF
TRBJ1-3 TRBV10-3 NA TGTGCCTTGGACACTGGAAACACCATATATTTT CALDTGNTIYF
TRBJ2-7 TRBV2 NA TGTGCCAGCTTGTGGAATAGCGACGAGCAGTACTTC CASLWNSDEQYF
TRBJ2-7 TRBV5-1 TRBD1 TGCGCCAGCAGCTTGGGCTACACGGACAGGGGATTTGCCTACGAGCAGTACTTC CASSLGYTDRGFAYEQYF
TRBJ2-7 TRBV7-2 TRBD1 TGTGCCAGCAGCCCCACCGGGGACAGGACCTCCTACGAGCAGTACTTC CASSPTGDRTSYEQYF
TRBJ2-7 TRBV10-2 NA TGCGCCAGCAGACCTGGACAGTTTTACGAGCAGTACTTC CASRPGQFYEQYF
TRBJ2-7 TRBV2 TRBD2 TGTGCCAGCAGCAGGACTAGCGGGAAAAGCGAGCAGTACTTC CASSRTSGKSEQYF
TRBJ2-7 TRBV7-2 NA TGTGCCAGCAGCCCTGGGGGGTTGTACGAGCAGTACTTC CASSPGGLYEQYF
TRBJ2-2 TRBV21-1 NA TGTGCCAATCAACTCCGAGGAACGAACACCGGGGAGCTGTTTTTT CANQLRGTNTGELFF
TRBJ2-1 TRBV7-2 TRBD2 TGTGCCAGCAGCTCCTTACCTAGCGGGAGACCCTACAATGAGCAGTTCTTC CASSSLPSGRPYNEQFF
TRBJ1-5 TRBV28 NA TGTGCCAGCAGTTTTGAGATAAACCCCAATCAGCCCCAGCATTTT CASSFEINPNQPQHF
TRBJ2-7 TRBV19 NA TGTGCCAGTTCTGCTCACGGGAATTACGAGCAGTACTTC CASSAHGNYEQYF
TRBJ1-5 TRBV5-8 NA TGTGCCAGCAGTTCTACAGGGTTCCAGCCCCAGCATTTT CASSSTGFQPQHF
TRBJ2-7 TRBV11-2 NA TGTGCCAGCAGCTCTTCAGGGGTACAGTTCTACGAGCAGTACTTC CASSSSGVQFYEQYF